These 26 T cell receptor beta chains originate from one sample sequenced in a study of cytomegalovirus exposure and HLA in healthy donors. 60 Vbeta and 13 Jbeta primers were used in PCR. Some clones are missing from TCRdb's copy, which holds only in-frame ones; the method was immunoSEQ multiplex PCR. The data show fewer than 150,000 clones, over 60% seen once. The sample taken for sequencing was PBMCs. The source of these receptors is a woman in her forties in good health and CMV-seropositive.

The chain links TRBV4-3 to TRBJ1-1, with unresolved D. V lost 0 bases and J 5 bases, leaving 10 bases between the germline ends. CDR1 is LGHNA, CDR2 YSLEER, per germline. The CDR3 contains 14 residues. The CDR3 reads CASSQEGGYTEAFF. For the CDR3, the DNA is TGCGCCAGCAGCCAAGAGGGAGGCTATACTGAAGCTTTCTTT.

This clone has more than one count but fewer than ten. This chain connects TRBV2 to TRBJ1-1; a weak D match, TRBD1 (6 bases). Deletions cut 7 bases from V and 3 bases from J, with 18 bases between. The CDR3 is 15 amino acids. Germline V gene lookup returns CDR1 SNHLY and CDR2 FYNNEI. In nucleotides, the CDR3 is TGTGCCAGCACCCCCTTACAGGGAGGGGACACTGAAGCTTTCTTT. It yields the protein CASTPLQGGDTEAFF.

Here the CDR3 reads CASSSVRGETQYF. The CDR3 coding sequence is TGTGCCAGCTCCTCGGTCCGGGGAGAGACCCAGTACTTC. The chain uses TRBV11-1 and TRBJ2-5, with D possibly matching TRBD2 (5 bases). V lost 8 bases, J lost 4 bases, and 14 bases lay in between. Germline CDR1 is SGHAT and CDR2 is FQDESV (reference sequence). This CDR3 spans 13 amino acids. Full variable domain (rest looked up from reference TRBV11-1 and TRBJ2-5): EAEVAQSPRYKITEKSQAVAFWCDPISGHATLYWYRQILGQGPELLVQFQDESVVDDSQLPKDRFSAERLKGVDSTLKIQPAELGDSAMYLCASSSVRGETQYFGPGTRLLVL.

The chain carries TRBV29-1 and TRBJ1-3; no clear D gene. The CDR3 length is 12 residues. V was shortened by 4 bases and J by 2 bases, with 6 bases between the two germline ends. CDR1 and CDR2 from the germline V gene are SQVTM and ANQGSEA. Here the CDR3 reads CSVVRPGNTIYF. The CDR3 DNA reads as TGCAGCGTTGTCAGGCCTGGAAACACCATATATTTT.

This clone appeared a single time. This chain connects TRBV7-2 to TRBJ1-5, with D unclear. Germline assignment: CDR1 SGHTA and CDR2 FQGNSA. Trimming cost V 2 bases and J 5 bases, with 13 bases left between them. The CDR3 is 15 residues long. The CDR3 loop is CASSLMSTVDQPQHF. The CDR3 DNA sequence: TGTGCCAGCAGCTTAATGAGTACGGTGGATCAGCCCCAGCATTTT.

CDR3 loop: CASSRPRYGEDEAFF. The DNA of the CDR3 is TGCGCCAGCAGCCGTCCAAGATACGGGGAAGATGAAGCTTTCTTT. The chain combines TRBV5-1 with TRBJ1-1; D call uncertain. The CDR3 runs 15 residues. Germline V CDR1 and CDR2: SGHRS, YFSETQ. With 4 bases removed from V and 7 bases from J, the gap between germline ends came to 20 bases.

The V gene is TRBV15, the J gene TRBJ2-7; D is possibly TRBD2 (5 bases). Per germline, CDR1 LNHNV and CDR2 YYDKDF (reference sequence). Trimming shortened V by 1 base and J by 2 bases, and 9 bases separated the two germline ends. The length of the CDR3 is 14 residues. In nucleotides, the CDR3 is TGTGCCACCAGCAGAGGCGGGCAGGCCTACGAGCAGTACTTC. The encoded protein is CATSRGGQAYEQYF. Together with reference TRBV15 and TRBJ2-7, the CDR3 gives the full variable domain: DAMVIQNPRYQVTQFGKPVTLSCSQTLNHNVMYWYQQKSSQAPKLLFHYYDKDFNNEADTPDNFQSRRPNTSFCFLDIRSPGLGDTAMYLCATSRGGQAYEQYFGPGTRLTVT.

The chain uses TRBV29-1 and TRBJ1-2; TRBD1 aligns across 8 bases. Germline-derived CDR1 and CDR2 are SQVTM and ANQGSEA. The CDR3 runs to 12 residues. V lost 7 bases, J lost 8 bases, and 9 bases stayed unmatched. CDR3 amino acids: CSGLQGELGYTF. CDR3 coding DNA: TGCAGCGGCCTACAGGGGGAACTCGGCTACACCTTC.

This clone came up a few times. The chain carries TRBV2 and TRBJ1-1; possibly TRBD1 for D (5 bases). CDR3 length: 14 amino acids. The V and J ends lost 7 bases and 2 bases respectively, with 14 bases between them. Germline CDR1 reads SNHLY; CDR2 reads FYNNEI. The CDR3 coding sequence is TGTGCCAGCATCCTCACAGGTATCAACACTGAAGCTTTCTTT. Translated: CASILTGINTEAFF.

This clone came up once. This chain joins TRBV19 and TRBJ1-4; 9 bases match TRBD1. This CDR3 has 15 amino acids. Germline V CDR1 and CDR2: LNHDA, SQIVND (reference sequence). J lost 5 bases, V lost 7 bases, and 8 bases had no gene match. As DNA, the CDR3 is TGTGCCAGTACAAAGAGGACAGGGGAGAATGAAAAACTGTTTTTT. This encodes CASTKRTGENEKLFF.

This clone was found once. The chain combines TRBV5-6 with TRBJ2-5, with D tentatively TRBD2 (6 bases). Germline CDR1 SGHDT, CDR2 YYEEEE. The CDR3 runs to 18 residues. V lost 4 bases and J lost 3, with 25 bases in between. The CDR3, as DNA: TGTGCCAGCAGCCTCCACCGGGCCACCGGAGGGATGAAAGAGACCCAGTACTTC. Amino acids: CASSLHRATGGMKETQYF.

This chain connects TRBV7-9 to TRBJ1-1, with 8 nucleotides matching TRBD1. In germline, CDR1 is SEHNR, CDR2 FQNEAQ (reference sequence). The CDR3 is 16 amino acids. V shed 5 bases, J shed 0 bases, and the junction held 8 bases outside the gene matches. The CDR3 sequence: CASSIGTGILNTEAFF. The CDR3 DNA is TGTGCCAGCAGCATAGGGACAGGAATATTGAACACTGAAGCTTTCTTT.

The chain carries TRBV6-1 and TRBJ2-7; 9 bases are shared with TRBD1. J gave up 5 bases and V 4 bases, and 9 bases lay outside the gene matches. This CDR3 region has 15 residues. From germline, CDR1 is MNHNS and CDR2 SASEGT. The CDR3 region is CASSVPGQGRNEQYF. The CDR3 coding sequence is TGTGCCAGCAGTGTACCGGGACAGGGTCGCAACGAGCAGTACTTC.

The chain is built from TRBV29-1 and TRBJ1-2, with 7 bases that match TRBD1. The CDR3 extends over 13 amino acids. CDR1 is SQVTM and CDR2 is ANQGSEA in the germline V gene. The V gene end was trimmed by 6 bases and the J gene end by 4 bases; junction bases not matched to a gene: 8. The DNA of the CDR3 is TGCAGCGTGGTACAGGGGAATGGCTATGGCTACACCTTC. Its translation is CSVVQGNGYGYTF. Combining the CDR3 with reference TRBV29-1 and TRBJ1-2 gives the whole variable domain SAVISQKPSRDICQRGTSLTIQCQVDSQVTMMFWYRQQPGQSLTLIATANQGSEATYESGFVIDKFPISRPNLTFSTLTVSNMSPEDSSIYLCSVVQGNGYGYTFGSGTRLTVV.

The chain recombines TRBV19 with TRBJ2-2; 9 bases match TRBD1. The CDR3 totals 16 residues. V lost 5 bases and J lost 6; bases outside the gene matches: 10. Germline V gene data show CDR1 as LNHDA and CDR2 as SQIVND (reference sequence). CDR3 coding DNA: TGTGCCAGTAGTTTCCCCGGGACAGGGTGGCCCGGGGAGCTGTTTTTT. Translated, it gives CASSFPGTGWPGELFF.

This clone was seen a single time. The J gene is TRBJ2-3, the V gene TRBV5-1, with 8 bases aligning to TRBD2. CDR3 length equals 15 residues. Germline lookup yields CDR1 SGHRS and CDR2 YFSETQ. V trimming: 4 bases; J trimming: 2 bases; junction bases outside the gene matches: 6. The CDR3 nucleotides are TGCGCCAGCAGCCTGGGACTAGACCCCACAGATACGCAGTATTTT. Its translation is CASSLGLDPTDTQYF.

The chain has TRBV21-1 and TRBJ2-3; the table's D call, TRBD2, has no DNA check behind it. TRBV21-1 is a known pseudogene. The CDR3 loop spans 11 amino acids. CDR3 protein: CASTRVDTQYF. The CDR3 coding sequence is TGTGCCAGCACCCGAGTAGATACGCAGTATTTT.

The chain is built from TRBV6-5 and TRBJ2-1; 9 positions agree with TRBD2. Trimming cost V 3 bases and J 4 bases; bases outside gene matches: 4. Germline assignment: CDR1 MNHEY and CDR2 SVGAGI. This CDR3 spans 15 amino acids. Written as DNA, the CDR3 is TGTGCCAGCAGTTATAGCGGGGGCCCTTACAATGAGCAGTTCTTC. Residues: CASSYSGGPYNEQFF.

This clone was observed a few times. The V gene is TRBV7-8, the J gene TRBJ1-3; D may be TRBD1 (6 bases). The V end was cut by 2 bases, the J end by 2 bases, with 16 bases between. The CDR3 runs 17 residues. Per the germline V gene, CDR1 is SGHVS and CDR2 is FQNEAQ. CDR3 amino acids: CASSLSLQGLPGNTIYF. In DNA, the CDR3 is TGTGCCAGCAGCTTATCCTTACAGGGCTTGCCTGGAAACACCATATATTTT. Combining the CDR3 with reference TRBV7-8 and TRBJ1-3 gives the whole variable domain GAGVSQSPRYKVAKRGQDVALRCDPISGHVSLFWYQQALGQGPEFLTYFQNEAQLDKSGLPSDRFFAERPEGSVSTLKIQRTQQEDSAVYLCASSLSLQGLPGNTIYFGEGSWLTVV.

This clone was counted a single time. This sequence joins TRBV5-4 and TRBJ1-6, with D possibly matching TRBD1 (6 bases). This CDR3 contains 15 residues. Trimming shortened V by 5 bases and J by 0 bases, and 9 bases separated the two germline ends. Germline CDR1 reads SGHNT; CDR2 reads YYREEE (reference sequence). The CDR3 spells CASSTGSSYNSPLHF. In DNA form, the CDR3 reads TGTGCCAGCAGTACAGGGAGCTCCTATAATTCACCCCTCCACTTT.

CDR3 in DNA: TGTGCCAGCAAGGGAACAGGGTCGGACACCATATATTTT. Translation: CASKGTGSDTIYF. The chain is built from TRBV11-3 and TRBJ1-3; D is possibly TRBD1 (6 bases). Trimming shortened V by 7 bases and J by 8 bases, and 15 bases separated the two germline ends. The germline gives CDR1 SGHNT, CDR2 YENEEA. The CDR3 extends over 13 amino acids.

The chain is built from TRBV10-3 and TRBJ2-7; TRBD2 aligns across 7 bases. With V trimmed by 4 bases and J by 3 bases, 9 bases remained unmatched. The CDR3 runs to 15 residues. Germline V gene lookup returns CDR1 ENHRY and CDR2 SYGVKD. DNA for the CDR3: TGTGCCATCAGTGCCCTGGGCGGGGGTATCTACGAGCAGTACTTC. Protein: CAISALGGGIYEQYF.

The chain carries TRBV7-2 and TRBJ1-4, with TRBD1 matching 8 bases. Germline values: CDR1 SGHTA, CDR2 FQGNSA. This CDR3 has 16 residues. V gave up 2 bases and J gave up 7 bases; unmatched junction bases: 9. The CDR3, as DNA: TGTGCCAGCAGCTTACAGGGACAGGCGCCCTTTGAAAAACTGTTTTTT. It is translated as CASSLQGQAPFEKLFF.

This clone was seen more than once but under ten times. The chain joins TRBV6-1 to TRBJ2-7; unclear D gene. Trimming stripped 1 base from V and 0 bases from J, with 7 bases between. The CDR3 consists of 14 residues. Germline CDR1 MNHNS, CDR2 SASEGT. As DNA, the CDR3 is TGTGCCAGCAGTGAAGGAAGCCTCTCCTACGAGCAGTACTTC. It yields the protein CASSEGSLSYEQYF.

This clone was seen a single time. In DNA form, the CDR3 reads TGTGCCAGCAGAATAGACAGGAACACTGAAGCTTTCTTT. Protein product: CASRIDRNTEAFF. The chain has TRBV6-1 and TRBJ1-1, with D possibly being TRBD1 (5 bases). V was pared by 6 bases and J by 1 base, with 9 bases between. The germline gives CDR1 MNHNS, CDR2 SASEGT. There are 13 residues in the CDR3.

This clone was detected only once. The V call is TRBV12-5, the J call TRBJ1-3, with 7 bases aligning to TRBD1. Trimming removed 2 bases from V and 7 bases from J; junction bases left unmatched: 5. Germline loops: CDR1 LGHNT, CDR2 FRNRAP. CDR3 size: 14 residues. The CDR3 here is CASGLSSRGNTIYF. Here the CDR3 DNA reads TGTGCTAGTGGTTTGTCGAGCAGGGGGAACACCATATATTTT.